The 22 T cell receptor beta chains given below trace back to one sample, sequenced in a study of blood T cell repertoires in COVID-19. The assay was immunoSEQ multiplex PCR, and TCRdb's table has in-frame clones only and misses some. The sample contains 400,000 to 550,000 clones, 70% to 90% of which appear only once. The sequenced material came from PBMCs or T cells enriched from blood (not recorded which). The receptors derive from a woman between 18 and 29 years old with acute COVID-19.

V gene TRBV18 combines with J gene TRBJ1-5; 7 bases are a match to TRBD1. Losses at the gene ends were 2 bases for V and 3 bases for J; bases not matched to a gene: 7. Per germline, CDR1 KGHSH and CDR2 LQKENI. The CDR3 runs 16 residues. The CDR3 reads CASSPNRGPTNQPQHF. The CDR3, as DNA: TGTGCCAGCTCACCAAACAGGGGTCCTACCAATCAGCCCCAGCATTTT. Together with reference TRBV18 and TRBJ1-5, the CDR3 gives the full variable domain: NAGVMQNPRHLVRRRGQEARLRCSPMKGHSHVYWYRQLPEEGLKFMVYLQKENIIDESGMPKERFSAEFPKEGPSILRIQQVVRGDSAAYFCASSPNRGPTNQPQHFGDGTRLSIL.

This clone was detected a few times. This sequence joins TRBV28 and TRBJ2-5; 9 nucleotides match TRBD1. CDR1 is MDHEN, CDR2 SYDVKM, per germline. The CDR3 has 13 amino acids. With V trimmed by 9 bases and J by 5 bases, 7 bases remained unmatched. The CDR3: CASGQGTLETQYF. CDR3 DNA: TGTGCCAGTGGACAGGGGACGTTGGAGACCCAGTACTTC.

The chain carries TRBV7-2 and TRBJ2-7, with 10 bases that match TRBD2. V was clipped by 5 bases and J by 1 base; unmatched bases: 5. Germline V gives CDR1 SGHTA, CDR2 FQGNSA. The CDR3 extends over 15 amino acids. CDR3 sequence: CASSVGTSESYEQYF. Here the CDR3 DNA reads TGTGCCAGCAGCGTGGGGACTAGCGAATCCTACGAGCAGTACTTC.

The chain carries TRBV24-1 and TRBJ2-7, with TRBD1 matching 7 bases. The germline CDR1 and CDR2 sequences are KGHDR and SFDVKD. The CDR3 extends over 17 amino acids. V was pared by 3 bases and J by 5 bases, with 15 bases of the junction left unmatched. The CDR3 DNA follows: TGTGCCACCAGTGATACTTTCAGAGGGGGCGGGTGGGACGAGCAGTACTTC. Protein: CATSDTFRGGGWDEQYF.

This chain uses TRBV24-1 with TRBJ2-7, with D tentatively TRBD2 (5 bases). This CDR3 contains 14 residues. V was cut by 2 bases and J by 2 bases, with 9 bases left in between. Germline V CDR1 and CDR2: KGHDR, SFDVKD. The CDR3 DNA is TGTGCCACCAGTGATTCGGGGAACACCTACGAGCAGTACTTC. The encoded protein is CATSDSGNTYEQYF.

The chain joins TRBV5-1 to TRBJ1-6; 7 positions match TRBD1. CDR3 length: 17 amino acids. Germline V gene data show CDR1 as SGHRS and CDR2 as YFSETQ. V trimming: 4 bases; J trimming: 0 bases; junction bases outside the gene matches: 7. Here the CDR3 DNA reads TGCGCCAGCAGCGCCAACAGGGGAGGCTCCTATAATTCACCCCTCCACTTT. Translating it yields CASSANRGGSYNSPLHF.

The V gene is TRBV6-5, the J gene TRBJ2-5, with 13 bases identical to TRBD2. The CDR3 sequence is 15 residues long. Germline CDR1 is MNHEY and CDR2 is SVGAGI. V shed 6 bases, J shed 5 bases, and the junction held 6 bases outside the gene matches. The CDR3 region is CASSHQLAGGETQYF. CDR3 in DNA: TGTGCCAGCAGCCACCAACTAGCGGGAGGGGAGACCCAGTACTTC.

V is TRBV24-1 and J is TRBJ2-2; TRBD2 aligns across 10 bases. Germline CDR1 is KGHDR and CDR2 is SFDVKD. The CDR3 loop spans 20 amino acids. V shed 3 bases, J shed 5 bases, and the junction held 17 bases outside the gene matches. DNA for the CDR3: TGTGCCACCAGTGATGGGGAGTTTCTAGCGGGAGAGGTTGGGACCGGGGAGCTGTTTTTT. It specifies CATSDGEFLAGEVGTGELFF.

V is TRBV25-1 and J is TRBJ2-1; 8 bases line up with TRBD1. This CDR3 has 14 residues. V trimming: 5 bases; J trimming: 6 bases; junction bases outside the gene matches: 6. Germline loops: CDR1 MGHDK, CDR2 SYGVNS. CDR3 DNA: TGTGCCAGCAGTTACGCAGGGGGCGGCAATGAGCAGTTCTTC. Protein: CASSYAGGGNEQFF.

V and J are TRBV5-1 and TRBJ2-1; TRBD2 is a possible D gene (6 bases). Germline assignment: CDR1 SGHRS and CDR2 YFSETQ. Trimming pared 2 bases from V and 9 bases from J, leaving 18 bases between. The CDR3 loop spans 15 amino acids. CDR3 in DNA: TGCGCCAGCAGCTTACCAATCACGGGGGTAGGTGAGCAGTTCTTC. This gives the protein CASSLPITGVGEQFF.

This sequence joins TRBV30 and TRBJ2-7; D gene ambiguous. There are 17 residues in the CDR3. Deletions cut 0 bases from V and 0 bases from J, with 18 bases between. Per the germline V gene, CDR1 is GTSNPN and CDR2 is SVGIG (reference sequence). In DNA, the CDR3 is TGTGCCTGGAGTGTACTTCGCCGGGTCGAGATCTCCTACGAGCAGTACTTC. Protein sequence: CAWSVLRRVEISYEQYF. The whole variable domain, remainder taken from reference TRBV30 and TRBJ2-7, is SQTIHQWPATLVQPVGSPLSLECTVEGTSNPNLYWYRQAAGRGLQLLFYSVGIGQISSEVPQNLSASRPQDRQFILSSKKLLLSDSGFYLCAWSVLRRVEISYEQYFGPGTRLTVT.

The genes are TRBV21-1 and TRBJ2-1; the table gives TRBD2 as D, unverified against the DNA. TRBV21-1 is reported as a pseudogene. The CDR3 has 15 residues. The CDR3 reads CASSIWREELNEQFF. Here the CDR3 DNA reads TGTGCCAGCAGCATATGGCGGGAGGAATTGAATGAGCAGTTCTTC.

This clone came up once. The V gene is TRBV7-8, the J gene TRBJ1-1; 8 positions match TRBD1. The CDR3 is 15 residues long. CDR1 SGHVS and CDR2 FQNEAQ come from the germline V gene. V trimming: 5 bases; J trimming: 7 bases; junction bases outside the gene matches: 12. CDR3 region: CASSAAGRGPGEAFF. The CDR3 DNA is TGTGCCAGCAGCGCCGCGGGCAGGGGGCCAGGTGAAGCTTTCTTT.

This chain uses TRBV7-9 with TRBJ2-4, with TRBD2 as a possible D gene (5 bases). Per germline, CDR1 SEHNR and CDR2 FQNEAQ (reference sequence). Trimming removed 1 base at V and 0 bases at J, with 13 bases between. CDR3 length: 17 amino acids. CDR3 sequence: CASSLGTDLLAKNIQYF. The CDR3 DNA reads TGTGCCAGCAGCTTAGGGACTGACCTTCTAGCCAAAAACATTCAGTACTTC.

This sequence joins TRBV27 and TRBJ2-7; 7 nucleotides align to TRBD1. V was pared by 6 bases and J by 2 bases, with 7 bases of the junction left unmatched. Germline loops: CDR1 MNHEY, CDR2 SMNVEV (reference sequence). The CDR3 consists of 14 residues. The CDR3 reads CASSPRGQTYEQYF. CDR3 coding DNA: TGTGCCAGCAGCCCTAGGGGACAGACCTACGAGCAGTACTTC.

In this sample, this clone turned up once. This chain joins TRBV6-5 and TRBJ2-1, with D unclear. The germline V gene has CDR1 MNHEY and CDR2 SVGAGI. The CDR3 is 15 amino acids. V was shortened by 0 bases and J by 11 bases, with 17 bases between the two germline ends. The CDR3 DNA follows: TGTGCCAGCAGTTACTCAAAGCCACGGGTCCTTAAGCAGTTCTTC. Its translation is CASSYSKPRVLKQFF.

The rearrangement links TRBV4-1 to TRBJ1-4; the D gene is possibly TRBD1 (5 bases). Germline V lookup: CDR1 MGHRA, CDR2 YSYEKL. V dropped 3 bases and J dropped 0 bases, with 14 bases sitting between them. This CDR3 is 17 amino acids long. The CDR3 is CASSQETGTPTNEKLFF. Written as DNA, the CDR3 is TGCGCCAGCAGCCAGGAAACCGGGACTCCAACTAATGAAAAACTGTTTTTT.

The chain uses TRBV29-1 and TRBJ1-3; 7 bases map to TRBD1. The CDR3 totals 13 residues. The germline V gene has CDR1 SQVTM and CDR2 ANQGSEA. V lost 5 bases to trimming and J lost 4 bases; unmatched junction nucleotides: 5. The CDR3 region has the DNA TGCAGCGTTATGACAGGGAAGGGAAACACCATATATTTT. Encoded protein: CSVMTGKGNTIYF.

The chain joins TRBV9 to TRBJ2-1; TRBD2 matches at 8 bases. Trimming at V came to 3 bases and at J to 7 bases, leaving 18 bases not matched to a gene. The CDR3 contains 18 residues. CDR1 SGDLS and CDR2 YYNGEE come from the germline V gene. The CDR3 region has the DNA TGTGCCAGCAGCGAGCCAGCTAGCGGGCCCCACGCGGGGAATGAGCAGTTCTTC. Its protein product is CASSEPASGPHAGNEQFF.

Only one count was recorded for this clone. This chain joins TRBV7-3 and TRBJ2-2, with 9 bases lining up with TRBD1. J lost 6 bases, V lost 0 bases, and 5 bases had no gene match. Germline V gene lookup returns CDR1 SGHTA and CDR2 FQGTGA. The CDR3 is made up of 16 amino acids. The chain's CDR3 is CASSLTARDRAGELFF. CDR3 sequence (DNA): TGTGCCAGCAGCTTAACGGCCCGGGACAGGGCCGGGGAGCTGTTTTTT. The full variable domain, in which reference TRBV7-3 and TRBJ2-2 provide the parts outside the CDR3, is GAGVSQTPSNKVTEKGKYVELRCDPISGHTALYWYRQSLGQGPEFLIYFQGTGAADDSGLPNDRFFAVRPEGSVSTLKIQRTERGDSAVYLCASSLTARDRAGELFFGEGSRLTVL.

This rearrangement joins TRBV19 to TRBJ2-1; the match to TRBD2 covers 11 bases. The CDR3 has 17 amino acids. The germline V gene has CDR1 LNHDA and CDR2 SQIVND (reference sequence). V shed 1 base and J 8 bases; nucleotides not matched to a gene: 10. The CDR3 is CASSIAGIAGGPDEQFF. As DNA, the CDR3 is TGTGCCAGTAGTATAGCTGGGATAGCGGGGGGGCCGGATGAGCAGTTCTTC.

Ten or more counts support this clone. This chain uses TRBV11-2 with TRBJ1-5; the D is unclear. The germline V and J ends were trimmed by 7 bases and 4 bases, with 14 bases remaining between them. Germline assignment: CDR1 SGHAT and CDR2 FQNNGV. The CDR3 totals 14 residues. CDR3 protein: CASTVGETNQPQHF. The CDR3 nucleotides are TGTGCCAGCACGGTGGGAGAAACTAATCAGCCCCAGCATTTT.